This entry lists 12 T cell receptor beta chains sequenced from one sample in a study of OX40 agonist ivuxolimab in advanced cancers. The library was made by the immunoSEQ multiplex PCR assay. TCRdb limited this immuneACCESS table to in-frame rearrangements with V and J called. A share of clones is missing; checked studies link under half to unresolved V genes, and the rest is unexplained. The sample table lists about 150,000 clones, approximately 94% of them with a count of one. Of the sample, about 0.33% falls within the top ten clones. The sample was CD4+ or CD8+ T cells sorted from blood, taken in a trial of the OX40 agonist ivuxolimab. The receptors were gathered from an adult with an advanced solid tumor such as melanoma, head and neck, liver or kidney cancer.

This clone was seen a handful of times. This chain uses TRBV29-1 with TRBJ1-5; TRBD1 matches at 8 bases. The CDR3 is 13 residues long. J lost 4 bases, V lost 6 bases, and 5 bases had no gene match. Germline CDR1 SQVTM, CDR2 ANQGSEA. The CDR3 DNA reads TGCAGCGTCAGAACAGGGGGTAATCAGCCCCAGCATTTT. This codes for CSVRTGGNQPQHF.

The V gene is TRBV27, the J gene TRBJ2-7; D gene ambiguous. There are 13 residues in the CDR3. V lost 3 bases, J lost 2 bases, and 8 bases lay in between. Germline CDR1 MNHEY, CDR2 SMNVEV (reference sequence). The CDR3: CASSFQDPYEQYF. The CDR3 DNA reads TGTGCCAGCAGTTTTCAGGACCCCTACGAGCAGTACTTC.

The chain is built from TRBV27 and TRBJ2-3, with 7 bases identical to TRBD1. The CDR3 consists of 15 residues. From germline, CDR1 is MNHEY and CDR2 SMNVEV (reference sequence). With V trimmed by 4 bases and J by 3 bases, 7 bases remained unmatched. This CDR3 reads CASSYKGALTDTQYF. Written as DNA, the CDR3 is TGTGCCAGCAGTTATAAGGGGGCCCTTACAGATACGCAGTATTTT.

The rearrangement links TRBV28 to TRBJ1-2, with D perhaps matching TRBD1 (6 bases). Trimming took 3 bases from V and 2 from J, leaving 10 bases between them. Germline assignment: CDR1 MDHEN and CDR2 SYDVKM. The length of the CDR3 is 14 residues. CDR3 amino acids: CASSFLQGNYGYTF. CDR3 nucleotide sequence: TGTGCCAGCAGTTTCTTACAGGGCAACTATGGCTACACCTTC.

This chain connects TRBV5-1 to TRBJ2-7; D is undetermined. The germline V gene has CDR1 SGHRS and CDR2 YFSETQ. This CDR3 spans 14 amino acids. V lost 1 base to trimming and J lost 0 bases, with 8 bases between them. DNA of the CDR3: TGCGCCAGCAGCTTGTCGCAACCCTCCTACGAGCAGTACTTC. This translates into CASSLSQPSYEQYF. Supplemented by reference TRBV5-1 and TRBJ2-7, the full variable domain reads KAGVTQTPRYLIKTRGQQVTLSCSPISGHRSVSWYQQTPGQGLQFLFEYFSETQRNKGNFPGRFSGRQFSNSRSEMNVSTLELGDSALYLCASSLSQPSYEQYFGPGTRLTVT.

The genes are TRBV18 and TRBJ1-1; D not certain. Germline V CDR1 and CDR2: KGHSH, LQKENI. The CDR3 has 16 amino acids. V was pared by 2 bases and J by 4 bases, with 17 bases between. The CDR3 DNA sequence: TGTGCCAGCTCACCATTGGGCCAGGTCAGCGGCACTGAAGCTTTCTTT. The encoded protein is CASSPLGQVSGTEAFF.

The J gene is TRBJ1-1, the V gene TRBV19, with 9 bases identical to TRBD1. From germline, CDR1 is LNHDA and CDR2 SQIVND (reference sequence). This CDR3 contains 15 residues. V lost 6 bases, J lost 3 bases, and 8 bases stayed unmatched. The DNA of the CDR3 is TGTGCCAGTAGGTGGGGACAGGGAGGTTACACTGAAGCTTTCTTT. Translating it yields CASRWGQGGYTEAFF.

This clone was counted only a few times. This rearrangement joins TRBV4-1 to TRBJ1-3; no definite D call. The germline V and J ends were trimmed by 4 bases and 4 bases, with 11 bases remaining between them. Germline V gene data show CDR1 as MGHRA and CDR2 as YSYEKL. The CDR3 runs 14 residues. CDR3 in amino acids: CASSLRTDGNTIYF. CDR3 in DNA: TGCGCCAGCAGCCTCCGGACGGACGGAAACACCATATATTTT.

The chain joins TRBV10-3 to TRBJ2-1, with 13 nucleotides matching TRBD2. This CDR3 is built from 16 residues. The germline CDR1 and CDR2 sequences are ENHRY and SYGVKD. The ends lost 8 bases at V and 4 bases at J; junction bases unmatched: 8. The CDR3 is CAIGPTSGRNYNEQFF. As DNA, the CDR3 is TGTGCCATCGGTCCGACTAGCGGGAGGAATTACAATGAGCAGTTCTTC.

The rearrangement links TRBV18 to TRBJ1-1; D not certain. V was shortened by 3 bases and J by 2 bases, with 13 bases between the two germline ends. The germline gives CDR1 KGHSH, CDR2 LQKENI. The CDR3 is made up of 15 amino acids. DNA for the CDR3: TGTGCCAGCTCACCGGCAGGAGCTAGAAACACTGAAGCTTTCTTT. This codes for CASSPAGARNTEAFF.

The V call is TRBV9, the J call TRBJ2-3, with 12 bases identical to TRBD2. The J segment lost 5 bases and the V segment lost 2 bases, leaving 6 bases of the junction unmatched. The germline V gene has CDR1 SGDLS and CDR2 YYNGEE. The CDR3 is 16 residues long. DNA of the CDR3: TGTGCCAGCAGCGTGCCTAGCGGGAGGGCCAAAGATACGCAGTATTTT. It yields the protein CASSVPSGRAKDTQYF.

V usage is TRBV28 and J usage is TRBJ2-1; D call uncertain. The CDR3 covers 14 residues. With 3 bases removed from V and 0 bases from J, the gap between germline ends came to 6 bases. The germline V gene has CDR1 MDHEN and CDR2 SYDVKM. The CDR3 DNA follows: TGTGCCAGCAGTTTTCCGGGCTCCTACAATGAGCAGTTCTTC. Its translation: CASSFPGSYNEQFF.